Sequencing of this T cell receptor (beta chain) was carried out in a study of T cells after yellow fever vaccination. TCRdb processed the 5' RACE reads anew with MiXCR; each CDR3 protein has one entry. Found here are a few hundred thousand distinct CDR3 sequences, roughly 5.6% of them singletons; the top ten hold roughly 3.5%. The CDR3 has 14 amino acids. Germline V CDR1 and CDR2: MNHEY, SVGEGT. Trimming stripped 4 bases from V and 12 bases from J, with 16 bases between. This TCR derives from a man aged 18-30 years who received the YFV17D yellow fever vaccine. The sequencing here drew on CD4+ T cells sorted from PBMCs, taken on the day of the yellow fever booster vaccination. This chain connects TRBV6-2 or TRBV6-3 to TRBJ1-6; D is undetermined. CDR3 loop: CASSWFAAEGPLHF. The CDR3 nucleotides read TGTGCCAGCAGTTGGTTTGCAGCGGAGGGACCCCTCCACTTT.